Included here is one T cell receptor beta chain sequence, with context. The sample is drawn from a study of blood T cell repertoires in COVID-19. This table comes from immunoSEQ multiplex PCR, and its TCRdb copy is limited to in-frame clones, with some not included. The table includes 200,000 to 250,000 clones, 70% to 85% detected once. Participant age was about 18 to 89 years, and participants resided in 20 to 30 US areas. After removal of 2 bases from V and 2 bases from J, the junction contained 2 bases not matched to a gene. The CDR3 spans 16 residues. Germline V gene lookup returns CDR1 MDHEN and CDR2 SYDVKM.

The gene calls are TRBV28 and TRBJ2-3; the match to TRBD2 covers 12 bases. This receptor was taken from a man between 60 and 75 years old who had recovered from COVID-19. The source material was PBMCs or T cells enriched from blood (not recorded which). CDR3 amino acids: CASSLPSGGVTDTQYF. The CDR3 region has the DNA TGTGCCAGCAGTTTACCTAGCGGGGGGGTCACAGATACGCAGTATTTT.